This record covers a single T cell receptor (beta chain). Its antigen is not identified. The data are from a study of T cell repertoires in cytomegalovirus infection. Study-level background: Public signatures in TCR beta pointed to CMV infection and matching HLA type. The study's findings and limits: In two of eight donors, the top clonotype was HLA-C-restricted CMV-specific.

TCRdb itself ran the reads through MiXCR, one entry per CDR3 protein. This table has some 110,000 distinct CDR3 sequences, 32% appearing once. The germline gives CDR1 MNHEY, CDR2 SVGAGI. The CDR3 is 13 residues long. The germline V and J ends were trimmed by 0 bases and 4 bases, with 6 bases remaining between them. The TCR originated in a human donor in good health (CMV status not recorded). Some clones in this sample may be carry-over from other donors' samples. The V gene is TRBV6-5, the J gene TRBJ1-1; D ambiguous. The sample here was CD8+ T cells from cultured PBMCs, taken from culture after CMV antigen stimulation. CDR3 region: CASSYSGGTEAFF. In DNA form, the CDR3 reads TGTGCCAGCAGTTACTCAGGCGGCACTGAAGCTTTCTTT.